This T cell receptor (beta chain) is from a study of T cells in Graves' hyperthyroidism and ophthalmopathy. V was shortened by 6 bases and J by 7 bases, with 18 bases between the two germline ends. This CDR3 region has 14 residues. CDR1 SGHRS and CDR2 YFSETQ come from the germline V gene. The study left out patients who had uncontrolled infection, other autoimmune disease, pregnancy or lactation. Amplified TCR beta CDR3 regions derived from RNA transcripts. First-round RT-PCR of the TCR CDR3 relied on the HTBI primer set. From the multiplex PCR reads, TCRdb called clonotypes with MiXCR, one entry per CDR3 protein. This sample has under 400,000 distinct CDR3 sequences, with roughly 25% found just once.

The source material was blood. The gene calls are TRBV5-1 and TRBJ2-3; D remains unclear. The source is a man aged 50 or older with Graves' hyperthyroidism. The CDR3 reads CASMMGSTGNTQYF. For the CDR3, the DNA is TGCGCCAGCATGATGGGATCGACCGGAAATACGCAGTATTTT.